This passage covers 14 T cell receptor beta chains from one sample sequenced in a study of response to subunit inactivated influenza vaccine. TCRdb re-called the RT-PCR reads with MiXCR, one entry per CDR3 protein. The repertoire consists of 530,000 or so distinct CDR3 sequences, with 25% occurring once and the leading ten covering less than 2.5%. The sequencing used CD4+ T cells sorted from PBMCs, collected around 5 days after vaccination. These receptors all come from a man aged 50-60 years who received an inactivated influenza vaccine.

The CDR3 is CASAQGMEAFF. CDR3 nucleotides: TGTGCCTCCGCCCAGGGGATGGAAGCTTTCTTT. The J gene is TRBJ1-1, the V gene TRBV6-2 or TRBV6-3, with D maybe TRBD1 (6 bases). The CDR3 consists of 11 residues. Looked up from germline, CDR1 is MNHEY and CDR2 is SVGEGT. Trimming removed 11 bases from V and 8 bases from J, with 15 bases in between.

The chain carries TRBV2 and TRBJ1-1; the D is unclear. This CDR3 region has 13 residues. V shed 0 bases and J shed 11 bases, with 13 bases lying between them. CDR1 is SNHLY, CDR2 FYNNEI, per germline. CDR3 in amino acids: CASSEALFREAFF. The CDR3 coding sequence is TGTGCCAGCAGTGAAGCGCTTTTCCGGGAGGCTTTCTTT.

Here the CDR3 reads CSAQFSGTSTDTQYF. The CDR3 nucleotides are TGCAGTGCTCAATTTAGCGGGACCAGCACAGATACGCAGTATTTT. The rearrangement uses TRBV20-1 and TRBJ2-3, with TRBD2 matching 8 bases. CDR1 is DFQATT and CDR2 is SNEGSKA in the germline V gene (reference sequence). V dropped 5 bases and J dropped 0; count of bases not matched to a gene: 7. This CDR3 is 15 amino acids long.

This clonotype came up a few times. The V gene is TRBV9, the J gene TRBJ1-1; tentative D call: TRBD1 (6 bases). V lost 3 bases, J lost 1 base, and 13 bases lay in between. Germline CDR1 is SGDLS and CDR2 is YYNGEE. The CDR3 spans 15 residues. The CDR3 region is CASSASGHQNTEAFF. For the CDR3, the DNA is TGTGCCAGCAGCGCCTCGGGACACCAGAACACTGAAGCTTTCTTT. Complete variable domain (other parts from reference TRBV9 and TRBJ1-1): DSGVTQTPKHLITATGQRVTLRCSPRSGDLSVYWYQQSLDQGLQFLIQYYNGEERAKGNILERFSAQQFPDLHSELNLSSLELGDSALYFCASSASGHQNTEAFFGQGTRLTVV.

V is TRBV29-1 and J is TRBJ2-3; D remains unclear. V lost 7 bases and J lost 2, with 13 bases in between. CDR1 is SQVTM, CDR2 ANQGSEA, per germline. This CDR3 contains 13 residues. This chain's CDR3 is CSADHQTTDTQYF. The CDR3 DNA is TGCAGCGCCGATCACCAAACCACAGATACGCAGTATTTT.

This clonotype was seen more than once but under ten times. This chain joins TRBV12-3 or TRBV12-4 and TRBJ2-6; 12 nucleotides match TRBD1. The CDR3 sequence is 17 residues long. V lost 7 bases to trimming and J lost 0 bases; unmatched junction nucleotides: 4. CDR3 protein: CASTRDRGLSGANVLTF. The CDR3 DNA sequence: TGTGCCAGCACCCGGGACAGGGGGCTCTCTGGGGCCAACGTCCTGACTTTC.

The chain employs TRBV29-1 and TRBJ2-3; D is possibly TRBD1 (6 bases). The V gene lost 7 bases and the J gene lost 0 bases, with 11 bases spanning the gap. This CDR3 region has 13 residues. CDR1 and CDR2 (germline): SQVTM, ANQGSEA. This CDR3 is CSGSQGSTDTQYF. The CDR3 DNA sequence: TGCAGCGGTTCCCAGGGGAGCACAGATACGCAGTATTTT.

The J gene is TRBJ1-2, the V gene TRBV24-1; 7 positions match TRBD1. Germline V gives CDR1 KGHDR, CDR2 SFDVKD. V gave up 4 bases and J gave up 8 bases; unmatched junction bases: 15. CDR3 length: 16 amino acids. The DNA of the CDR3 is TGTGCCACCAGTGACCGGAACAGGGGAAGGCTCGGCGGCTACACCTTC. Its translation is CATSDRNRGRLGGYTF.

The rearrangement joins TRBV10-3 to TRBJ2-3; 7 nucleotides agree with TRBD1. Trimming at V came to 11 bases and at J to 0 bases, leaving 11 bases not matched to a gene. The CDR3 is 15 residues long. The germline CDR1 and CDR2 sequences are ENHRY and SYGVKD. CDR3 in DNA: TGTGCCGTCGCCCTCGGGGACAGTAGCACAGATACGCAGTATTTT. This translates into CAVALGDSSTDTQYF.

This clonotype has just one count. The chain has TRBV30 and TRBJ2-3; D call uncertain. V lost 4 bases and J 0 bases, leaving 11 bases between the germline ends. The CDR3 runs to 14 residues. Germline V gene sequence: CDR1 GTSNPN, CDR2 SVGIG (reference sequence). This chain's CDR3 is CAWKWQASTDTQYF. CDR3 nucleotide sequence: TGTGCCTGGAAATGGCAGGCTAGCACAGATACGCAGTATTTT.

The chain joins TRBV9 to TRBJ1-4; D uncertain. V lost 3 bases and J lost 10, with 16 bases in between. The germline V gene has CDR1 SGDLS and CDR2 YYNGEE. The length of the CDR3 is 14 residues. The CDR3 nucleotides are TGTGCCAGCAGCGAGGGAGCTAATGATGGAAAACTGTTTTTT. As protein: CASSEGANDGKLFF.

The chain is built from TRBV5-1 and TRBJ1-2; D call uncertain. Trimming shortened V by 0 bases and J by 6 bases, and 9 bases separated the two germline ends. CDR3 size: 13 residues. Germline V gene data show CDR1 as SGHRS and CDR2 as YFSETQ. CDR3 bases: TGCGCCAGCAGCTTGGAGGTGTGGGATGGCTACACCTTC. Amino acids: CASSLEVWDGYTF. Complete variable domain (other parts from reference TRBV5-1 and TRBJ1-2): KAGVTQTPRYLIKTRGQQVTLSCSPISGHRSVSWYQQTPGQGLQFLFEYFSETQRNKGNFPGRFSGRQFSNSRSEMNVSTLELGDSALYLCASSLEVWDGYTFGSGTRLTVV.

This clonotype was counted at least ten times. The chain uses TRBV12-3 or TRBV12-4 and TRBJ2-5; 7 nucleotides agree with TRBD1. The trim removed 5 bases at V and 2 bases at J, leaving 5 bases unmatched. CDR3 length: 14 residues. CDR3 region: CASSPGTDQETQYF. Written as DNA, the CDR3 is TGTGCCAGCAGTCCCGGGACAGATCAAGAGACCCAGTACTTC.

This sequence joins TRBV7-2 and TRBJ1-1; 9 bases fit TRBD1. The CDR3 covers 14 residues. V was clipped by 5 bases and J by 8 bases; unmatched bases: 9. The germline gives CDR1 SGHTA, CDR2 FQGNSA. The CDR3 DNA reads TGTGCCAGCAGCACCCGGACAGGGGCGAAGGAAGCTTTCTTT. Translating gives CASSTRTGAKEAFF.